One and the same sample provided the 5 T cell receptor beta chains below, sequenced in a study of blood T cell repertoires in COVID-19. Repertoires were generated with immunoSEQ multiplex PCR, while TCRdb's copy carries only in-frame clones and drops some. The repertoire holds 220,000 or so clones, with about 81% as singletons. Specimen: peripheral blood. These receptors originate from a woman over 75 with COVID-19, enrolled during active disease.

V gene TRBV2 combines with J gene TRBJ2-1; 11 bases are shared with TRBD2. CDR3 length: 15 residues. The germline gives CDR1 SNHLY, CDR2 FYNNEI. V was pared by 7 bases and J by 9 bases, with 11 bases of the junction left unmatched. The CDR3 DNA is TGTGCCAGCAATATAGCGGGAGGGCCATCAGCTGAGCAGTTCTTC. Amino acid sequence: CASNIAGGPSAEQFF.

V and J are TRBV7-3 and TRBJ2-3; 7 bases map to TRBD2. In germline, CDR1 is SGHTA, CDR2 FQGTGA. V gave up 4 bases and J gave up 0 bases; unmatched junction bases: 7. The CDR3 length is 16 residues. The CDR3 nucleotides are TGTGCCAGCAGCTCCCGACTAGCCGCTAGCACAGATACGCAGTATTTT. Protein product: CASSSRLAASTDTQYF.

The V and J genes are TRBV27 and TRBJ2-7; 7 positions agree with TRBD2. CDR3 size: 15 residues. Germline values: CDR1 MNHEY, CDR2 SMNVEV (reference sequence). The ends lost 6 bases at V and 6 bases at J; junction bases unmatched: 14. Here the CDR3 reads CASSSPGLREVEQYF. Written as DNA, the CDR3 is TGTGCCAGCAGCAGCCCGGGACTAAGAGAAGTCGAGCAGTACTTC.

J is TRBJ2-1 and V is TRBV7-2; 7 nucleotides line up with TRBD1. The CDR3 has 16 residues. Germline V CDR1 and CDR2: SGHTA, FQGNSA. Unmatched junction bases numbered 12, after V lost 3 bases and J lost 7 bases. The CDR3 protein is CASSFKQGTVANEQFF. The CDR3 DNA reads TGTGCCAGCAGCTTCAAACAAGGGACAGTGGCTAATGAGCAGTTCTTC.

This chain links TRBV9 with TRBJ1-3; D is possibly TRBD1 (6 bases). This CDR3 has 15 amino acids. V was clipped by 0 bases and J by 0 bases, with 7 bases between them. Germline lookup yields CDR1 SGDLS and CDR2 YYNGEE. The CDR3 protein is CASSVEGDSGNTIYF. The CDR3 DNA follows: TGTGCCAGCAGCGTAGAGGGGGACTCTGGAAACACCATATATTTT.